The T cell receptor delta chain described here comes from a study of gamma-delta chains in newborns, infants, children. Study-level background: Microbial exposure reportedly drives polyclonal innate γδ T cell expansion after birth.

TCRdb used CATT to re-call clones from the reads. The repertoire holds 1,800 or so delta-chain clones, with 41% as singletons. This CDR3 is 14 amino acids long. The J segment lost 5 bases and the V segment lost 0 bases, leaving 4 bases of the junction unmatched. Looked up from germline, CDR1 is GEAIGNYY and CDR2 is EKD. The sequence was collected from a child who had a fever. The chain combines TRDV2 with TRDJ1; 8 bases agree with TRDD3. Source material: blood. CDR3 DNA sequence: TGTGCCTGTGACACCGTGGGGGATTCGGATAAACTCATCTTT. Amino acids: CACDTVGDSDKLIF.